The rows below give T cell receptor beta chains drawn from one sample of a study of OX40 agonist ivuxolimab in advanced cancers. The repertoire was sequenced with immunoSEQ multiplex PCR; TCRdb's copy has only in-frame clones and lacks some. The sample has under 25,000 clones; over 75% are singletons. The specimen was CD4+ or CD8+ T cells sorted from blood, collected in a trial of the OX40 agonist ivuxolimab. These receptors were obtained from an adult with an advanced solid tumor such as melanoma, head and neck, liver or kidney cancer. The CDR3 runs from the conserved cysteine through the conserved F or W. The D gene is left open where the match is weak. Clone sizes are given selectively: once, few, many, or a class where the clone is expanded.

J	D	size	V	length	DNA	CDR3
TRBJ1-2	NA	NA	TRBV6-5	16	TGTGCCAGCAGTTACCGCGGGACCCCGGAGGAGTTTGGCTACACCTTC	CASSYRGTPEEFGYTF
TRBJ2-7	TRBD1	NA	TRBV6-5	15	TGTGCCAGCAGGGAGGACAGGACTCTCCCCTACGAGCAGTACTTC	CASREDRTLPYEQYF
TRBJ1-2	NA	few	TRBV4-2	15	TGTGCCAGCAGCCAAGGTCCAGGGGACAACTATGGCTACACCTTC	CASSQGPGDNYGYTF
TRBJ1-4	TRBD1	NA	TRBV9	15	TGTGCCAGCAGCGCTGGGACAGGGGGCGGTGAAAAACTGTTTTTT	CASSAGTGGGEKLFF
TRBJ2-1	NA	NA	TRBV15	15	TGTGCCACCAGCAGATTGCGGGGCCCCTACAATGAGCAGTTCTTC	CATSRLRGPYNEQFF
TRBJ1-4	TRBD1	NA	TRBV6-5	15	TGTGCCAGCAGAATTACAGGGGGCAATAATGAAAAACTGTTTTTT	CASRITGGNNEKLFF
TRBJ2-3	NA	once	TRBV27	13	TGTGCCAGCAGTCTCCGACAGACAGATACGCAGTATTTT	CASSLRQTDTQYF
TRBJ2-7	NA	NA	TRBV11-2	16	TGTGCCAGCAGCTTAGCCACAGCTAAAATGGCCTCCGAGCAGTACTTC	CASSLATAKMASEQYF
TRBJ1-2	TRBD1	NA	TRBV29-1	16	TGCAGCGTTGAGGCGGGACAGGGGAAATATAACTATGGCTACACCTTC	CSVEAGQGKYNYGYTF
TRBJ2-7	NA	few	TRBV19	14	TGTGCCAGTAGTACCCAACAAGGAGCCTACGAGCAGTACTTC	CASSTQQGAYEQYF
TRBJ2-2	TRBD1	once	TRBV6-1	13	TGTGCCAGCACGACAGGGGACACCGGGGAGCTGTTTTTT	CASTTGDTGELFF
TRBJ1-1	NA	NA	TRBV10-2	12	TGCGCCAGCACGAACGGGAACACTGAAGCTTTCTTT	CASTNGNTEAFF
TRBJ1-1	NA	NA	TRBV7-8	16	TGTGCCAGCAGCTTAGTCCGGCAGGGTATGAACACTGAAGCTTTCTTT	CASSLVRQGMNTEAFF
TRBJ1-5	NA	once	TRBV11-3	14	TGTGCCAGCAATCTGGATACTATGGATCAGCCCCAGCATTTT	CASNLDTMDQPQHF
TRBJ2-2	TRBD2	once	TRBV4-2	17	TGTGCCAGCAGCCAAGTTGGGACTAGCGGAGACACCGGGGAGCTGTTTTTT	CASSQVGTSGDTGELFF
TRBJ2-1	NA	NA	TRBV25-1	15	TGTGCCAGCAGTGACGTAGGGCCAAGTCACAATGAGCAGTTCTTC	CASSDVGPSHNEQFF
TRBJ2-7	NA	NA	TRBV5-1	12	TGCGCCAGCAGCTTTGGTTCCTACGAGCAGTACTTC	CASSFGSYEQYF
TRBJ2-7	NA	NA	TRBV7-8	14	TGTGCCAGCAGCTTAGTCGGGACTTTATACGAGCAGTACTTC	CASSLVGTLYEQYF
TRBJ2-5	NA	NA	TRBV10-1	15	TGCGCCAGCAGTGAGTCGCCCTGGAGGCAAGAGACCCAGTACTTC	CASSESPWRQETQYF
TRBJ2-3	TRBD2	few	TRBV28	20	TGTGCCAGCAACCCCCCCCTCACGGGTCTAGCGGGACACTACACAGATACGCAGTATTTT	CASNPPLTGLAGHYTDTQYF
TRBJ1-1	NA	NA	TRBV6-5	15	TGTGCCAGCAGTTCGCCGCGGACGGGTAGCCCTGAAGCTTTCTTT	CASSSPRTGSPEAFF
TRBJ2-5	NA	NA	TRBV14	13	TGTGCCAGCAGCCTGGACCTCAAAGAGACCCAGTACTTC	CASSLDLKETQYF
TRBJ2-7	TRBD2	NA	TRBV6-5	14	TGTGCCAGCAGTTACAGCGGGAGGTCCTACGAGCAGTACTTC	CASSYSGRSYEQYF
TRBJ2-2	NA	NA	TRBV4-1	14	TGCGCCAGCAGCCAAGAGTCCTTCACCGGGGAGCTGTTTTTT	CASSQESFTGELFF
TRBJ2-6	TRBD1	NA	TRBV13	19	TGTGCCAGCAGGCGCTCTACCGGGACAGGGTGGGCTGGGGCCAACGTCCTGACTTTC	CASRRSTGTGWAGANVLTF
TRBJ2-5	NA	NA	TRBV6-1	15	TGTGCCAGCAGTGGCAGGGACACCATTCAAGAGACCCAGTACTTC	CASSGRDTIQETQYF
TRBJ2-6	NA	once	TRBV5-1	16	TGCGCCAGCAGCGCGGGACTTCGCTCTGGGGCCAACGTCCTGACTTTC	CASSAGLRSGANVLTF
TRBJ2-1	NA	NA	TRBV7-3	16	TGTGCCAGCAGCCGCGGGGCGGGGGCGCGATCCAATGAGCAGTTCTTC	CASSRGAGARSNEQFF
TRBJ2-7	TRBD1	NA	TRBV6-6	16	TGTGCCAGCAGTACGGCCGCATCAGGGGGCTTGTACGAGCAGTACTTC	CASSTAASGGLYEQYF
TRBJ1-5	NA	NA	TRBV28	13	TGTGCCAGCAGTTCGCAGGGTTATCAGCCCCAGCATTTT	CASSSQGYQPQHF
TRBJ2-7	NA	few	TRBV20-1	11	TGCAGTGCTAGACCCGTTTACGAGCAGTACTTC	CSARPVYEQYF
TRBJ2-1	TRBD2	NA	TRBV9	15	TGTGCCAGCAGCGCTAGCGGGAGCTCCTACAATGAGCAGTTCTTC	CASSASGSSYNEQFF
TRBJ2-3	NA	NA	TRBV2	12	TGTGCCCGGGGGCCTTTAACAGATACGCAGTATTTT	CARGPLTDTQYF
TRBJ2-2	TRBD2	NA	TRBV30	14	TGTGCCTGGGGGGGACTAGCGAACACCGGGGAGCTGTTTTTT	CAWGGLANTGELFF
TRBJ1-2	NA	NA	TRBV2	14	TGTGCCAGCAGCGAATCAGAAGGGTTGCATGGCTACACCTTC	CASSESEGLHGYTF
TRBJ2-1	TRBD2	few	TRBV19	16	TGTGCCAGTAGTATGAGAGCGGGAGAAGCGGGGAATGAGCAGTTCTTC	CASSMRAGEAGNEQFF
TRBJ2-7	NA	NA	TRBV25-1	14	TGTGCCAGCAGTCCGATAGACTCCTCCTACGAGCAGTACTTC	CASSPIDSSYEQYF
TRBJ2-7	TRBD2	NA	TRBV19	14	TGTGCCAGTATGACTAGCGGGGTCCCCTACGAGCAGTACTTC	CASMTSGVPYEQYF
TRBJ1-1	NA	NA	TRBV5-1	13	TGCGCCAGCAGCCCCCGGGGGCCCACTGAAGCTTTCTTT	CASSPRGPTEAFF
TRBJ2-7	TRBD1	NA	TRBV25-1	16	TGTGCCAGCAGTGAACTAGGGGGGACAGGAAGCTACGAGCAGTACTTC	CASSELGGTGSYEQYF
TRBJ1-1	TRBD1	NA	TRBV5-1	15	TGCGCCAGCAGCCCAGGGGGCGCGGAGAACACTGAAGCTTTCTTT	CASSPGGAENTEAFF
TRBJ2-7	NA	NA	TRBV29-1	12	TGCAGCGTTGTTCCCTCGGCGTACGAGCAGTACTTC	CSVVPSAYEQYF
TRBJ2-2	NA	few	TRBV28	15	TGTGCCAGCAGTTTCTCCGTAGGGACGTACATGGGGCTGTTTTTT	CASSFSVGTYMGLFF
TRBJ1-3	NA	NA	TRBV11-2	13	TGTGCCAGCAGCGGCGACCCCGGGAACACCATATATTTT	CASSGDPGNTIYF
TRBJ2-2	NA	NA	TRBV7-9	14	TGTGCCAGCAGCTTAGTTCCCCGTGCCGGGGAGCTGTTTTTT	CASSLVPRAGELFF
TRBJ1-1	NA	NA	TRBV27	13	TGTGCCAGCAGGTATCAGGGGAGCACTGAAGCTTTCTTT	CASRYQGSTEAFF
TRBJ2-3	TRBD2	NA	TRBV11-2	16	TGTGCCAGCAGCTCGGGACTAGCGGGGGGGCTGGATACGCAGTATTTT	CASSSGLAGGLDTQYF
TRBJ2-5	NA	few	TRBV11-2	14	TGTGCCAGCAGCTTAACACATTGGAAAGAGACCCAGTACTTC	CASSLTHWKETQYF
TRBJ2-1	NA	NA	TRBV7-9	15	TGTGCCAGCAGCTCCCCGATGGGGAATTACAATGAGCAGTTCTTC	CASSSPMGNYNEQFF
TRBJ2-7	NA	once	TRBV5-1	15	TGCGCCAGCAGCTTGAAGGACAGTGAGACCTACGAGCAGTACTTC	CASSLKDSETYEQYF
TRBJ1-4	TRBD1	NA	TRBV29-1	15	TGCAGCGCCTCCCGGACAGGAGGGGGTAATGAAAAACTGTTTTTT	CSASRTGGGNEKLFF
TRBJ2-7	TRBD2	NA	TRBV15	13	TGTGCCACCAGCGATTGGCGGGGGTACGAGCAGTACTTC	CATSDWRGYEQYF
TRBJ2-2	NA	NA	TRBV15	13	TGTGCCACCAGCAGTCGAGGAACCGGGGAGCTGTTTTTT	CATSSRGTGELFF